This T cell receptor (beta chain) originates from a study of blood T cell repertoires in COVID-19. Study-wide background: The United States, Italy and Spain provided the acute and convalescent COVID-19 samples. In each case, the material was cDNA or gDNA derived from T cells, B-cell-depleted T cells, or PBMCs.

Per the study methods: How many nucleated cells were present was estimated from reference gene primer amplification. Generated by immunoSEQ multiplex PCR, the TCRdb table keeps only in-frame clones and is missing some. V and J calls and clone size are given by that table; D and trimming were obtained from the DNA. The sample includes about 82,000 clones, about 86% of them seen just once. Losses at the gene ends were 4 bases for V and 2 bases for J; bases not matched to a gene: 7. In germline, CDR1 is GTSNPN, CDR2 SVGIG (reference sequence). The CDR3 runs 15 residues. The receptor was isolated from a woman in her sixties or seventies with acute or convalescent COVID-19. The chain is built from TRBV30 and TRBJ1-5, with 8 bases identical to TRBD1. Sequenced input: peripheral blood. In DNA, the CDR3 is TGTGCCTGGACAGGGGGCGAGGTCGGCAATCAGCCCCAGCATTTT. Encoded protein: CAWTGGEVGNQPQHF.